This TCR beta chain emerged from a study of graft-versus-host responses after intestinal transplantation. CDR3 size: 17 residues. In germline, CDR1 is MGHRA, CDR2 YSYEKL. Trimming shortened V by 2 bases and J by 1 base, and 15 bases separated the two germline ends. Data came from immunoSEQ multiplex PCR; TCRdb stores just in-frame clones and leaves some out. The table has about 98,000 clones, around 83% seen once; the top ten hold about 15%. Comment on this clone: Antigen specificity is unknown.

Material: unstimulated CD8+ T cells sorted from spleen or lymph node cells, obtained before intestinal transplant. The clonotype comes from a human donor who received an intestinal transplant. This chain uses TRBV4-1 with TRBJ1-5; tentatively, D is TRBD1 (6 bases). The DNA for the CDR3 is TGCGCCAGCAGCCAATCCACAGGGATGGAAAGCAATCAGCCCCAGCATTTT. It translates to CASSQSTGMESNQPQHF.